A single T cell receptor beta chain is shown here with its context. Through a sample-barcoded 5' primer and a J-beta primer mix, a second PCR was run for about 7 to 12 cycles. TCRdb re-derived calls from the 5' RACE reads in MiXCR, one entry per CDR3 protein. The sample gives about 630,000 distinct CDR3 sequences, more than 20% of which show up once; roughly 3.7% is in the top ten. V lost 3 bases and J 6 bases, leaving 8 bases between the germline ends. This CDR3 is 13 amino acids long. From germline, CDR1 is SGHTA and CDR2 FQGNSA. This sample was included in a study of blood T cells in healthy people across ages.

The specimen was blood. The receptor was isolated from a man aged 70 or older in good health. The chain joins TRBV7-2 to TRBJ1-4, with TRBD1 as a possible D gene (5 bases). DNA for the CDR3: TGTGCCAGCAGCTTTCAGGGTTATGAAAAACTGTTTTTT. Translated: CASSFQGYEKLFF. The variable domain in full, with the rest retrieved from reference TRBV7-2 and TRBJ1-4, is GAGVSQSPSNKVTEKGKDVELRCDPISGHTALYWYRQSLGQGLEFLIYFQGNSAPDKSGLPSDRFSAERTGGSVSTLTIQRTQQEDSAVYLCASSFQGYEKLFFGSGTQLSVL.